This entry lists 30 T cell receptor beta chains sequenced from one sample in a study of shared clonotypes between healthy human individuals. Profiled with immunoSEQ multiplex PCR; TCRdb holds only in-frame clones, not every one. The table has more than 2 million clones, roughly 94% seen once. The sequencing sample was made of naive CD4+ T cells sorted from blood. The subset: CD45RA+ positively selected. The receptors derive from a man aged 18 to 30 in good health.

The rearrangement uses TRBV19 and TRBJ1-2; 9 bases match TRBD1. Germline lookup yields CDR1 LNHDA and CDR2 SQIVND (reference sequence). Trimming cost V 7 bases and J 5 bases; bases outside gene matches: 8. The CDR3 runs 14 residues. CDR3 loop: CASTEQGARYGYTF. CDR3 DNA sequence: TGTGCCAGTACCGAACAGGGGGCGCGATATGGCTACACCTTC.

The chain has TRBV6-6 and TRBJ2-1, with TRBD2 matching 10 bases. Germline CDR1 and CDR2: MNHNY and SVGAGI (reference sequence). V shed 6 bases, J shed 2 bases, and the junction held 4 bases outside the gene matches. CDR3 length: 15 amino acids. The CDR3 spells CASRGLAEAYNEQFF. The CDR3 DNA sequence: TGTGCCAGCAGAGGACTAGCGGAAGCCTACAATGAGCAGTTCTTC.

The rearrangement uses TRBV4-1 and TRBJ2-7, with TRBD1 identical over 7 bases. This CDR3 contains 16 residues. The germline gives CDR1 MGHRA, CDR2 YSYEKL. V dropped 1 base and J dropped 3; count of bases not matched to a gene: 9. In DNA form, the CDR3 reads TGCGCCAGCAGCCAAGCTCCCCCGGGACAGATCTACGAGCAGTACTTC. Its translation is CASSQAPPGQIYEQYF.

This chain joins TRBV28 and TRBJ1-1; tentatively, D is TRBD1 (6 bases). CDR3 length equals 16 residues. The V gene's germline CDR1 is MDHEN and CDR2 SYDVKM. Trimming left V 1 base short and J 0 bases short, with 12 bases between. As DNA, the CDR3 is TGTGCCAGCAGTTTATATGGAGGGGGTTTGAACACTGAAGCTTTCTTT. It codes for CASSLYGGGLNTEAFF.

This rearrangement joins TRBV5-1 to TRBJ2-2; TRBD1 or TRBD2 may be the D gene (5 bases each). Germline CDR1 and CDR2: SGHRS and YFSETQ. Trimming left V 1 base short and J 3 bases short, with 10 bases between. The CDR3 consists of 15 residues. CDR3 coding DNA: TGCGCCAGCAGCTTGTCTCTGGGGGACACCGGGGAGCTGTTTTTT. This translates into CASSLSLGDTGELFF.

This chain links TRBV6-1 with TRBJ1-1; 9 bases line up with TRBD1. V lost 8 bases to trimming and J lost 5 bases; unmatched junction nucleotides: 9. The CDR3 is 14 residues long. Germline V gene lookup returns CDR1 MNHNS and CDR2 SASEGT. The chain's CDR3 is CASDQTGGRTEAFF. CDR3 bases: TGTGCCAGCGACCAGACAGGGGGAAGAACTGAAGCTTTCTTT.

The gene calls are TRBV2 and TRBJ1-1; the D gene is possibly TRBD1 (6 bases). Germline V gives CDR1 SNHLY, CDR2 FYNNEI. Trimming pared 6 bases from V and 6 bases from J, leaving 20 bases between. The CDR3 is made up of 15 amino acids. The CDR3 spells CASSPQGPGLAEAFF. The CDR3 bases are TGTGCCAGCAGCCCCCAGGGGCCCGGGCTCGCTGAAGCTTTCTTT.

This chain connects TRBV23-1 to TRBJ2-7; 9 bases are a match to TRBD1. TRBV23-1 is flagged as an ORF with uncertain function. This CDR3 is 18 amino acids long. J was trimmed by 3 bases and V by 1 base; bases with no gene match: 13. The CDR3 here is CASSQLKDGTGWGYEQYF. The DNA for the CDR3 is TGCGCCAGCAGTCAATTAAAAGACGGGACAGGGTGGGGCTACGAGCAGTACTTC.

Points on this clone: Other DNA variants within this sample encode the same CDR3. The chain carries TRBV5-1 and TRBJ1-2, with 7 bases that match TRBD1. The CDR3 extends over 14 amino acids. Unmatched junction bases numbered 2, after V lost 1 base and J lost 2 bases. Germline CDR1 and CDR2: SGHRS and YFSETQ. CDR3 region: CASSLTGENYGYTF. DNA for the CDR3: TGCGCCAGCAGCTTGACAGGGGAGAACTATGGCTACACCTTC.

V is TRBV28 and J is TRBJ1-1; 9 nucleotides agree with TRBD1. CDR1 and CDR2 from the germline V gene are MDHEN and SYDVKM. This CDR3 contains 15 residues. V lost 10 bases and J lost 3; bases outside the gene matches: 12. CDR3 in DNA: TGTGCCACCCTACCAGGGACAGGGTGGGACACTGAAGCTTTCTTT. Amino acid sequence: CATLPGTGWDTEAFF.

The chain has TRBV6-6 and TRBJ2-7; 11 nucleotides line up with TRBD1. V lost 7 bases and J lost 9; bases outside the gene matches: 8. Germline V gene data show CDR1 as MNHNY and CDR2 as SVGAGI (reference sequence). The CDR3 is made up of 13 amino acids. CDR3 sequence: CASKGGQGEPQYF. DNA for the CDR3: TGTGCCAGCAAAGGGGGACAGGGGGAGCCGCAGTACTTC.

The chain carries TRBV2 and TRBJ2-3; TRBD1 or TRBD2 may be the D gene (6 bases each). The CDR3 extends over 13 amino acids. The V end was cut by 3 bases, the J end by 5 bases, with 9 bases between. Germline CDR1 reads SNHLY; CDR2 reads FYNNEI. CDR3 DNA sequence: TGTGCCAGCAGTGATAGGGGGGTAGATACGCAGTATTTT. Translated: CASSDRGVDTQYF.

This chain connects TRBV6-1 to TRBJ2-7; 9 bases agree with TRBD1. Germline loops: CDR1 MNHNS, CDR2 SASEGT. The CDR3 totals 15 residues. V lost 6 bases, J lost 5 bases, and 11 bases stayed unmatched. Here the CDR3 reads CASRAPGQGSNEQYF. CDR3 DNA: TGTGCCAGCAGGGCACCGGGACAGGGATCGAACGAGCAGTACTTC.

The sample holds one count of this clone. The chain recombines TRBV6-6 with TRBJ1-1; 8 nucleotides line up with TRBD1. This CDR3 is built from 16 residues. Germline V gene data show CDR1 as MNHNY and CDR2 as SVGAGI (reference sequence). Trimming removed 2 bases from V and 0 bases from J; junction bases left unmatched: 5. In DNA form, the CDR3 reads TGTGCCAGCAGTTACCCGGGACAGGAGATGAACACTGAAGCTTTCTTT. It specifies CASSYPGQEMNTEAFF.

The rearrangement uses TRBV5-4 and TRBJ2-5, with D possibly being TRBD1 (6 bases). The CDR3 loop spans 14 amino acids. Between the trimmed V and J ends, which lost 4 bases and 4 bases, there was a span of 14 bases. Germline lookup yields CDR1 SGHNT and CDR2 YYREEE (reference sequence). The CDR3 region has the DNA TGTGCCAGCAGCGATCGACAGGCAGGAGAGACCCAGTACTTC. Encoded protein: CASSDRQAGETQYF.

The chain uses TRBV30 and TRBJ1-2; D uncertain. V was pared by 1 base and J by 4 bases, with 10 bases between. Germline CDR1 and CDR2: GTSNPN and SVGIG (reference sequence). The CDR3 has 13 residues. In nucleotides, the CDR3 is TGTGCCTGGAGTGGCGGGGTTTCCTATGGCTACACCTTC. Protein product: CAWSGGVSYGYTF.

This chain joins TRBV12-5 and TRBJ2-1; tentative D call: TRBD2 (6 bases). The germline gives CDR1 LGHNT, CDR2 FRNRAP. The CDR3 is made up of 13 amino acids. V lost 5 bases to trimming and J lost 9 bases, with 14 bases between them. The CDR3 loop reads CASGLEEGGEQFF. CDR3 coding DNA: TGTGCTAGTGGTCTTGAGGAGGGAGGTGAGCAGTTCTTC.

The V gene is TRBV13, the J gene TRBJ1-1, with 7 bases fitting TRBD1. This CDR3 is built from 14 residues. Germline CDR1 is PRHDT and CDR2 is FYEKMQ (reference sequence). V shed 4 bases and J 4 bases; nucleotides not matched to a gene: 6. CDR3 coding DNA: TGTGCCAGCAGCTCCCCTGGGACAGTCACTGAAGCTTTCTTT. Translated: CASSSPGTVTEAFF.

The chain combines TRBV27 with TRBJ2-7; no firm D call. V lost 3 bases and J lost 0, with 9 bases in between. CDR1 is MNHEY and CDR2 is SMNVEV in the germline V gene (reference sequence). The CDR3 is 14 residues long. CDR3 nucleotide sequence: TGTGCCAGCAGTTTCGGCGGCCACTCCTACGAGCAGTACTTC. It codes for CASSFGGHSYEQYF.

The chain employs TRBV15 and TRBJ1-1; 7 nucleotides line up with TRBD1. The ends lost 7 bases at V and 5 bases at J; junction bases unmatched: 16. Germline CDR1 LNHNV, CDR2 YYDKDF (reference sequence). The CDR3 is 16 amino acids. The CDR3 region is CATIRIERGQSTEAFF. CDR3 DNA sequence: TGTGCCACCATAAGGATTGAGAGGGGGCAATCGACTGAAGCTTTCTTT.

This clone appeared a single time. The chain uses TRBV11-2 and TRBJ2-6; TRBD2 might be the D (6 bases). Germline CDR1 reads SGHAT; CDR2 reads FQNNGV. V lost 4 bases and J lost 2, with 12 bases in between. CDR3 length: 16 amino acids. The DNA for the CDR3 is TGTGCCAGCAGCTCAATCGGAGGGGCTGGGGCCAACGTCCTGACTTTC. This codes for CASSSIGGAGANVLTF.

The genes are TRBV30 and TRBJ1-3; D is uncertain. Trimming shortened V by 3 bases and J by 1 base, and 7 bases separated the two germline ends. The CDR3 extends over 13 amino acids. Looked up from germline, CDR1 is GTSNPN and CDR2 is SVGIG (reference sequence). The CDR3 region is CAWRAKSGNTIYF. Here the CDR3 DNA reads TGTGCCTGGAGAGCCAAATCTGGAAACACCATATATTTT.

In regard to this clone: Within the sample, other DNA sequences also encode this same CDR3. V usage is TRBV5-4 and J usage is TRBJ2-5, with 11 bases fitting TRBD1. J gave up 5 bases and V 4 bases, and 4 bases lay outside the gene matches. Germline V lookup: CDR1 SGHNT, CDR2 YYREEE (reference sequence). This CDR3 is built from 14 residues. The CDR3 nucleotides are TGTGCCAGCAGCCTGGACAGGGGGCAGGAGACCCAGTACTTC. Protein: CASSLDRGQETQYF.

With respect to this clone: This sample includes further DNA sequences coding for the same CDR3. V usage is TRBV6-5 and J usage is TRBJ1-1; D is unclear. CDR1 and CDR2 from the germline V gene are MNHEY and SVGAGI. Trimming removed 2 bases from V and 0 bases from J, with 7 bases in between. CDR3 length: 14 amino acids. CDR3 DNA: TGTGCCAGCAGTTACGGGTCTATGAACACTGAAGCTTTCTTT. This gives the protein CASSYGSMNTEAFF.

This chain joins TRBV4-2 and TRBJ1-5; TRBD1 aligns across 9 bases. Germline loops: CDR1 LGHNA, CDR2 YNFKEQ. The CDR3 totals 15 residues. After removal of 3 bases from V and 2 bases from J, the junction contained 2 bases not matched to a gene. The CDR3 nucleotides are TGTGCCAGCAGCCAGACAGGGGGGGGCAATCAGCCCCAGCATTTT. Its protein product is CASSQTGGGNQPQHF.

This clone has only one observation. The genes are TRBV9 and TRBJ1-5, with a weak D call TRBD1 (5 bases). The germline V and J ends were trimmed by 3 bases and 6 bases, with 10 bases remaining between them. The CDR3 has 13 amino acids. CDR1 and CDR2 (germline): SGDLS, YYNGEE. The CDR3 DNA reads TGTGCCAGCAGCGGGGCAGGGTTTCAGCCCCAGCATTTT. Protein sequence: CASSGAGFQPQHF.

As to this clone: This sample includes further DNA sequences coding for the same CDR3. The chain has TRBV9 and TRBJ1-5; D is unresolved. Germline CDR1 SGDLS, CDR2 YYNGEE. Between the trimmed V and J ends, which lost 4 bases and 4 bases, there was a span of 9 bases. This CDR3 contains 13 residues. The CDR3 DNA is TGTGCCAGCAGCCAGGACCTTAATCAGCCCCAGCATTTT. It translates to CASSQDLNQPQHF.

This clone came up once. The gene calls are TRBV2 and TRBJ2-5; unclear D gene. Trimming left V 6 bases short and J 4 bases short, with 6 bases between. There are 11 residues in the CDR3. Germline V CDR1 and CDR2: SNHLY, FYNNEI. The CDR3 DNA follows: TGTGCCAGCAGGACGGGAGAGACCCAGTACTTC. Translating it yields CASRTGETQYF. Full variable domain (remainder filled in from reference TRBV2 and TRBJ2-5): EPEVTQTPSHQVTQMGQEVILRCVPISNHLYFYWYRQILGQKVEFLVSFYNNEISEKSEIFDDQFSVERPDGSNFTLKIRSTKLEDSAMYFCASRTGETQYFGPGTRLLVL.

The chain combines TRBV30 with TRBJ2-2; TRBD2 matches 9 bases. The CDR3 consists of 15 residues. The germline V gene encodes CDR1 GTSNPN and CDR2 SVGIG (reference sequence). J lost 2 bases, V lost 2 bases, and 3 bases had no gene match. CDR3 coding DNA: TGTGCCTGGAGTCTAGCGGGACAAAACACCGGGGAGCTGTTTTTT. Amino acid sequence: CAWSLAGQNTGELFF.

J is TRBJ1-5 and V is TRBV25-1; maybe TRBD1 (6 bases). In germline, CDR1 is MGHDK, CDR2 SYGVNS. The CDR3 runs 14 residues. The ends were cut back, 8 bases at V and 5 bases at J, with 16 bases in the middle. CDR3 region: CASCYRVSHQPQHF. CDR3 coding DNA: TGTGCCAGCTGCTACAGGGTCTCGCATCAGCCCCAGCATTTT.